Listed here is a single T cell receptor (beta chain). Its antigen is as yet unknown. These data originate in a study of cytomegalovirus exposure and HLA in healthy donors. Both 60 Vbeta primers and 13 Jbeta primers went into the PCR. Here immunoSEQ multiplex PCR was the method, and the copy in TCRdb shows in-frame clones only, minus some. The table includes under 150,000 clones, about 81% detected once. V gave up 2 bases and J gave up 7 bases; unmatched junction bases: 7. Germline CDR1 and CDR2: MDHEN and SYDVKM. This CDR3 comprises 14 residues. Study-wide results and caveats: The later analysis indicated that the majority of CMV-associated TCR beta chains appeared HLA-restricted. A cluster of highly shared sequence variants was likely a sequencing artifact. Relative to equally common others, HLA-associated TCR beta chains showed greater clonal expansion in a later analysis.

The sequencing sample was made of PBMCs. The rearrangement uses TRBV28 and TRBJ1-2; 7 bases are a match to TRBD1. The sequence was obtained from a woman in her forties or fifties in good health and CMV-seropositive. The CDR3 nucleotides are TGTGCCAGCAGTTTAACTCCGGGACAGCGTGGCTACACCTTC. Residues: CASSLTPGQRGYTF.